This TCR beta chain was retrieved from a study of blood T cell repertoires in COVID-19. Study overall: The samples span acute and convalescent COVID-19 from the United States, Italy and Spain.

Assay: immunoSEQ multiplex PCR; the TCRdb copy retains only in-frame clones and omits some. The data hold some 93,000 clones, with just under 85% observed a single time. This CDR3 region has 12 residues. The germline gives CDR1 GTSNPN, CDR2 SVGIG (reference sequence). V was trimmed by 5 bases and J by 3 bases, leaving 7 bases between them. The receptor comes from a man aged 65-85 years with acute or convalescent COVID-19. J is TRBJ1-4 and V is TRBV30, with D unclear. The sequenced sample was peripheral blood. This CDR3 is CAWGVANEKLFF. The DNA for the CDR3 is TGTGCCTGGGGGGTAGCTAATGAAAAACTGTTTTTT.